These 27 T cell receptor beta chains originate from one sample sequenced in a study of blood T cells in healthy people across ages. The second PCR ran about 6 to 12 cycles with a sample-barcoded 5' primer and J-beta primers. TCRdb redid the calling of the 5' RACE reads with MiXCR, one entry per CDR3 protein. Here the sample spans around 900,000 distinct CDR3 sequences, 29% being singletons. Sequencing was performed on blood. All receptors come from a woman older than 75 in good health.

This clonotype was observed at least ten times. The V call is TRBV15, the J call TRBJ2-3; 7 nucleotides line up with TRBD2. The CDR3 totals 15 residues. Germline lookup yields CDR1 LNHNV and CDR2 YYDKDF (reference sequence). V lost 0 bases, J lost 8 bases, and 8 bases stayed unmatched. The CDR3 DNA reads as TGTGCCACCAGCAGAGATGGAGCGGGGAAGGGTACGCAGTATTTT. This codes for CATSRDGAGKGTQYF.

This clonotype was seen more than once but under ten times. The chain links TRBV5-1 to TRBJ1-1, with TRBD1 as a possible D gene (5 bases). Per germline, CDR1 SGHRS and CDR2 YFSETQ. The CDR3 covers 15 residues. Trimming removed 3 bases at V and 0 bases at J, with 12 bases between. CDR3 in DNA: TGCGCCAGCAGCTCCGGGGCACCCATGAACACTGAAGCTTTCTTT. Translating it yields CASSSGAPMNTEAFF.

This clonotype was counted at least ten times. The rearrangement joins TRBV20-1 to TRBJ2-7; D may be TRBD1 (5 bases). V was cut by 6 bases and J by 0 bases, with 9 bases left in between. CDR1 is DFQATT and CDR2 is SNEGSKA in the germline V gene (reference sequence). The CDR3 consists of 12 residues. The CDR3, as DNA: TGCAGTGCACCAGACAGCTCCTACGAGCAGTACTTC. Translating it yields CSAPDSSYEQYF.

In its sample, this clonotype was seen many times. The gene calls are TRBV3-1 and TRBJ2-1; 11 nucleotides line up with TRBD1. The germline V gene has CDR1 LGHDT and CDR2 YNNKEL (reference sequence). The CDR3 has 16 residues. V trimming: 2 bases; J trimming: 7 bases; junction bases outside the gene matches: 7. CDR3 amino acids: CASSQPVGQGVNEQFF. The CDR3 DNA sequence: TGTGCCAGCAGCCAACCGGTGGGACAGGGGGTGAATGAGCAGTTCTTC.

This clonotype was observed once. The J gene is TRBJ2-7, the V gene TRBV7-9; TRBD1 matches 8 bases. The CDR3 sequence is 13 residues long. The V gene's germline CDR1 is SEHNR and CDR2 FQNEAQ (reference sequence). Germline trimming cut 3 bases from V and 6 bases from J; bases unmatched to any gene: 4. CDR3 region: CASSFRTGGEQYF. For the CDR3, the DNA is TGTGCCAGCAGCTTTCGTACAGGGGGCGAGCAGTACTTC. Combining the CDR3 with reference TRBV7-9 and TRBJ2-7 gives the whole variable domain DTGVSQNPRHKITKRGQNVTFRCDPISEHNRLYWYRQTLGQGPEFLTYFQNEAQLEKSRLLSDRFSAERPKGSFSTLEIQRTEQGDSAMYLCASSFRTGGEQYFGPGTRLTVT.

A remark on this clonotype: A clone one base away is much larger, so this may be a read error. This chain joins TRBV4-1 and TRBJ2-1; perhaps TRBD1 as D (6 bases). Near its end, the DNA agrees better with TRBJ2-7, so the J call may be wrong. This CDR3 contains 14 residues. CDR1 and CDR2 from the germline V gene are MGHRA and YSYEKL. The CDR3: CASSPTYLGGEQYF. The DNA for the CDR3 is TGCGCCAGCAGCCCGACGTACTTAGGGGGTGAGCAGTACTTC.

This clonotype was observed at least ten times. The chain employs TRBV20-1 and TRBJ2-1, with D perhaps matching TRBD2 (5 bases). V lost 6 bases to trimming and J lost 6 bases, with 18 bases between them. The CDR3 is made up of 14 amino acids. In germline, CDR1 is DFQATT, CDR2 SNEGSKA (reference sequence). CDR3 bases: TGCAGTGCCCCCCGGGAAGGGAGTATCAATGAGCAGTTCTTC. Its translation: CSAPREGSINEQFF.

This clonotype was found a few times. The chain carries TRBV28 and TRBJ2-5; TRBD1 agrees at 8 bases. Losses at the gene ends were 6 bases for V and 1 base for J; bases not matched to a gene: 4. From germline, CDR1 is MDHEN and CDR2 SYDVKM. CDR3 length equals 14 residues. In DNA, the CDR3 is TGTGCCAGCAGACTGACAGGGGCCCAAGAGACCCAGTACTTC. This encodes CASRLTGAQETQYF.

This clonotype was observed at least ten times. The chain uses TRBV4-3 and TRBJ1-1, with D possibly matching TRBD1 (5 bases). In germline, CDR1 is LGHNA, CDR2 YSLEER. The germline V and J ends were trimmed by 2 bases and 0 bases, with 7 bases remaining between them. The CDR3 loop spans 14 amino acids. The CDR3 loop reads CASSQRGVNTEAFF. CDR3 coding DNA: TGCGCCAGCAGCCAAAGGGGAGTGAACACTGAAGCTTTCTTT.

This clonotype was seen at least ten times. The chain combines TRBV6-2 or TRBV6-3 with TRBJ2-7, with 10 positions matching TRBD1. The CDR3 has 15 amino acids. Trimming at V came to 4 bases and at J to 4 bases, leaving 7 bases not matched to a gene. The germline V gene has CDR1 MNHEY and CDR2 SVGEGT. The CDR3 region is CASSLAGTGEYEQYF. CDR3 nucleotides: TGTGCCAGCAGTTTAGCCGGGACAGGGGAATACGAGCAGTACTTC.

This clonotype was detected many times. The gene calls are TRBV12-3 or TRBV12-4 and TRBJ2-6; 7 bases map to TRBD1. V was pared by 1 base and J by 4 bases, with 4 bases of the junction left unmatched. This CDR3 comprises 16 residues. CDR3 nucleotides: TGTGCCAGCAGTTTAGGCAGGGGGTACGGGGCCAACGTCCTGACTTTC. It is translated as CASSLGRGYGANVLTF.

The rearrangement uses TRBV20-1 and TRBJ2-2, with D perhaps TRBD1 (6 bases). Trimming pared 6 bases from V and 0 bases from J, leaving 11 bases between. This CDR3 is built from 14 residues. Germline CDR1 is DFQATT and CDR2 is SNEGSKA (reference sequence). The CDR3 bases are TGCAGTGCCAAGGGGGACCCGAACACCGGGGAGCTGTTTTTT. The encoded protein is CSAKGDPNTGELFF.

This clonotype was recorded at least ten times. The chain joins TRBV20-1 to TRBJ1-5, with a possible D match to TRBD1 (6 bases). The ends were cut back, 4 bases at V and 0 bases at J, with 16 bases in the middle. This CDR3 contains 16 residues. Germline V lookup: CDR1 DFQATT, CDR2 SNEGSKA (reference sequence). As DNA, the CDR3 is TGCAGTGCTAAACCTCGGACAGTATATAGCAATCAGCCCCAGCATTTT. It encodes CSAKPRTVYSNQPQHF.

In its sample, this clonotype was seen many times. This chain links TRBV12-3 or TRBV12-4 with TRBJ2-3, with 7 bases that match TRBD2. The V and J ends lost 8 bases and 1 base, in that order; junction bases with no gene match: 12. This CDR3 has 16 residues. The CDR3 region has the DNA TGTGCCAGCGGAGAAAACGGGGGGAGCGGCACAGATACGCAGTATTTT. This gives the protein CASGENGGSGTDTQYF.

This clonotype was seen just once. The rearrangement links TRBV7-8 to TRBJ1-1; D remains ambiguous. The CDR3 is made up of 16 amino acids. Germline CDR1 SGHVS, CDR2 FQNEAQ. V shed 0 bases and J shed 4 bases, with 15 bases lying between them. Here the CDR3 DNA reads TGTGCCAGCAGCTTAGCGCTAAGTACAGCGTTCACTGAAGCTTTCTTT. This encodes CASSLALSTAFTEAFF.

This clonotype was counted many times. V and J are TRBV10-2 and TRBJ1-1, with D maybe TRBD1 (5 bases). Between the trimmed V and J ends, which lost 4 bases and 3 bases, there was a span of 12 bases. CDR1 and CDR2 (germline): WSHSY, SAAADI. The CDR3 contains 14 residues. The DNA of the CDR3 is TGCGCCAGCAGTGCCACATGGGGGGACACTGAAGCTTTCTTT. Its translation: CASSATWGDTEAFF.

To note about this clonotype: This may stem from a read error, because a much larger clone lies one nucleotide away. The chain recombines TRBV7-9 with TRBJ2-1, with TRBD2 as a possible D gene (6 bases). The CDR3 totals 14 residues. In germline, CDR1 is SEHNR, CDR2 FQNEAQ (reference sequence). The CDR3 DNA follows: TGTGCCGGCAGCTTGTCCACTAGCAACAATGAGCAGTTCTTC. Translating it yields CAGSLSTSNNEQFF.

This clonotype has a handful of counts. This chain joins TRBV25-1 and TRBJ2-1; 9 bases are shared with TRBD2. Germline CDR1 MGHDK, CDR2 SYGVNS. There are 13 residues in the CDR3. V shed 7 bases, J shed 15 bases, and the junction held 13 bases outside the gene matches. The chain's CDR3 is CASINPARGGLFF. CDR3 nucleotide sequence: TGTGCCAGCATTAATCCTGCGCGGGGGGGCTTGTTCTTC.

This clonotype was observed many times. The chain carries TRBV24-1 and TRBJ1-2; 8 positions match TRBD1. CDR1 is KGHDR and CDR2 is SFDVKD in the germline V gene. The CDR3 is 15 amino acids. The J segment lost 4 bases and the V segment lost 3 bases, leaving 6 bases of the junction unmatched. CDR3 amino acids: CATSDPTGEGYGYTF. In nucleotides, the CDR3 is TGTGCCACCAGTGATCCGACAGGGGAAGGCTATGGCTACACCTTC.

CDR3 DNA: TGTGCCAGCTCACCGTCGGGACAGCAAGAGACCCAGTTCTTC. Amino acid sequence: CASSPSGQQETQFF. The chain links TRBV18 to TRBJ2-1, with 7 bases that match TRBD1. Germline V gene lookup returns CDR1 KGHSH and CDR2 LQKENI. The V gene end was trimmed by 3 bases and the J gene end by 13 bases; junction bases not matched to a gene: 12. There are 14 residues in the CDR3.

The CDR3: CSVLTGASYEQYF. CDR3 DNA sequence: TGCAGCGTCCTGACAGGGGCGTCCTACGAGCAGTACTTC. The chain is built from TRBV29-1 and TRBJ2-7, with TRBD1 identical over 8 bases. This CDR3 region has 13 residues. J gave up 1 base and V 6 bases, and 5 bases lay outside the gene matches. The V gene's germline CDR1 is SQVTM and CDR2 ANQGSEA.

This clonotype was seen repeatedly, ten times or more. This chain uses TRBV30 with TRBJ1-5; no definite D call. The CDR3 totals 14 residues. From germline, CDR1 is GTSNPN and CDR2 SVGIG (reference sequence). The V end was cut by 0 bases, the J end by 2 bases, with 8 bases between. CDR3 amino acids: CAWSVLAGNQPQHF. CDR3 DNA: TGTGCCTGGAGTGTATTGGCAGGCAATCAGCCCCAGCATTTT.

This clonotype was seen repeatedly, ten times or more. The chain carries TRBV15 and TRBJ2-5; no definite D call. The last part of the DNA fits TRBJ2-7 better; the J call may be wrong. The CDR3 covers 13 residues. Germline V lookup: CDR1 LNHNV, CDR2 YYDKDF (reference sequence). As DNA, the CDR3 is TGTGCCACCAGCAGAGATGGATTTAACGAGCAGTACTTC. Amino acid sequence: CATSRDGFNEQYF.

The V gene is TRBV7-3, the J gene TRBJ2-7; TRBD1 matches at 10 bases. The germline gives CDR1 SGHTA, CDR2 FQGTGA. CDR3 length equals 14 residues. Trimming took 3 bases from V and 6 from J; bases not matched to a gene: 5. CDR3 nucleotides: TGTGCCAGCAGCTTGGGGACAGGGGTGGGCGAGCAGTACTTC. It yields the protein CASSLGTGVGEQYF.

This clonotype was seen more than once but under ten times. The chain employs TRBV7-2 and TRBJ1-1; D unclear. V was clipped by 2 bases and J by 11 bases, with 6 bases between them. This CDR3 has 10 residues. Germline-derived CDR1 and CDR2 are SGHTA and FQGNSA. Written as DNA, the CDR3 is TGTGCCAGCAGCTTAAAGGAGGCTTTCTTT. This encodes CASSLKEAFF.

This clonotype was detected ten times or more. The chain recombines TRBV19 with TRBJ2-7; 8 bases line up with TRBD1. This CDR3 region has 15 residues. The V segment lost 0 bases and the J segment 2 bases; nucleotides outside the gene matches: 3. The germline V gene has CDR1 LNHDA and CDR2 SQIVND (reference sequence). CDR3 in amino acids: CASSIERQGTYEQYF. CDR3 nucleotide sequence: TGTGCCAGTAGTATAGAGCGACAGGGGACCTACGAGCAGTACTTC.

A note on this clonotype: One end of the junction does not line up with germline, which may come from a read error. The rearrangement links TRBV12-3 or TRBV12-4 to TRBJ1-1; possibly TRBD1 for D (5 bases). The CDR3 covers 13 residues. CDR3: CASSLRQNTGAFF. CDR3 bases: TGTGCCAGCAGTTTAAGACAGAACACTGGAGCTTTCTTT.